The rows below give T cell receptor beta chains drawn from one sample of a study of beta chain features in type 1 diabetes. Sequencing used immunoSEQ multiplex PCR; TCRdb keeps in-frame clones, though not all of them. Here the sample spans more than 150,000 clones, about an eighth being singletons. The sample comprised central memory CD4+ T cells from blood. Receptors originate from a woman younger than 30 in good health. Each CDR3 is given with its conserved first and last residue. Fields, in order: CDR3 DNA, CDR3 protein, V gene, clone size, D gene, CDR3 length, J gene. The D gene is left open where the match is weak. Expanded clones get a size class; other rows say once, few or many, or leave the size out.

TGCAGCGTTGAATTGTGGTCTAGTTTAGCCAAAAACATTCAGTACTTC	CSVELWSSLAKNIQYF	TRBV29-1	.	.	16	TRBJ2-4
TGTGCCAGCAGCCAGGGGCTAGCGGGAGGGTACGCTGAGCAGTTCTTC	CASSQGLAGGYAEQFF	TRBV7-3	few	TRBD2	16	TRBJ2-1
TGTGCCAGCAGTAACATCCCCTATGGCTACACCTTC	CASSNIPYGYTF	TRBV28	.	.	12	TRBJ1-2
TGCGCCAGCAGCTTGGCCCGGGATGAGCAGTTCTTC	CASSLARDEQFF	TRBV5-1	.	.	12	TRBJ2-1
TGTGCCAGCAGCGCCTTGGAGGGGTCCACAGATACGCAGTATTTT	CASSALEGSTDTQYF	TRBV9	.	.	15	TRBJ2-3
TGTGCCAGCAGCTCCGGACAGACTAATCAGCCCCAGCATTTT	CASSSGQTNQPQHF	TRBV5-5	.	.	14	TRBJ1-5
TGCGCCAGCAGCAGGACCGGGGGGGAAGAGACCCAGTACTTC	CASSRTGGEETQYF	TRBV5-1	.	TRBD2	14	TRBJ2-5
TGTGCCAGCAGCTTAGTTCCGCGGGAGTCGTTTACCGGGGAGCTGTTTTTT	CASSLVPRESFTGELFF	TRBV7-2	.	TRBD2	17	TRBJ2-2
TGTGCCAGCAGCTGGGAGCCTAACTATGGCTACACCTTC	CASSWEPNYGYTF	TRBV6-6	.	.	13	TRBJ1-2
TGTGCCAGCAGCTTAGCCGTGTCGGGAGGGCAAGAGACCCAGTACTTC	CASSLAVSGGQETQYF	TRBV7-2	.	TRBD2	16	TRBJ2-5
TGTGCCACCAGCAGAGGGGAGCGGAACTATGGCTACACCTTC	CATSRGERNYGYTF	TRBV15	.	.	14	TRBJ1-2